This is a list of T cell receptor beta chains from one sample in a study of T-cell reconstitution after alpha-beta-depleted transplantation in children. A single record per CDR3 protein comes from TCRdb applying MiXCR to the PCR reads. Among around 960,000 distinct CDR3 sequences, about 31% were seen once, and the ten largest hold 28%. The material sequenced was PBMCs, mostly from graft donor cells, taken 360 days after TCRalphabeta/CD19-depleted stem cell transplant. The receptors here all came from a boy under two years old who had a stem cell transplant for SCID, so the T cells may come from the graft donor. Both conserved end residues are part of each CDR3. D genes are given only for firm matches. Part of the rows lack a size; the others show once, few, many or a class for expanded clones.

clone size,J gene,D gene,V gene,CDR3 DNA,CDR3 protein
few,TRBJ2-7,.,TRBV6-5,TGTGCCAGCTCACTACGAGTGACTGGGGAGCAGTACTTC,CASSLRVTGEQYF
.,TRBJ2-1,.,TRBV20-1,TGCAGTGCTTTGAGGAATGAGCAGTTCTTC,CSALRNEQFF
.,TRBJ2-1,TRBD1,TRBV20-1,TGCAGTGCAAGAGGCCGGCCTCAGGGGGATGAGCAGTTCTTC,CSARGRPQGDEQFF
.,TRBJ2-3,.,TRBV12-3/TRBV12-4,TGTGCCAGCAGTTTCCCAACCGCAGATACGCAGTATTTT,CASSFPTADTQYF
.,TRBJ1-4,.,TRBV29-1,TGCAGCGTTGTGGCAGCTAATGAAAAACTGTTTTTT,CSVVAANEKLFF
.,TRBJ2-1,.,TRBV10-2,TGCGCCAGCATGAGTAATGAGCAGTTCTTC,CASMSNEQFF
.,TRBJ2-1,.,TRBV9,TGTGCCAGCAGCGTAGCGGGGGTCTCCTACAATGAGCAGTTCTTC,CASSVAGVSYNEQFF
once,TRBJ2-7,.,TRBV7-2,TGTGCCAGCAGCTACCCTAAGACAGGTGCCCACGAGCAGTACTTC,CASSYPKTGAHEQYF
.,TRBJ2-1,TRBD2,TRBV4-1,TGCGCCAGCAGCCAAGCTCTAGCGGGGGCCACCAGCTCCTACAATGAGCAGTTCTTC,CASSQALAGATSSYNEQFF
few,TRBJ2-7,.,TRBV28,TGTGCCAGCAGTTTCGACTCCGGCGAGCAGTACTTC,CASSFDSGEQYF
.,TRBJ2-7,.,TRBV5-1,TGCGCCAGCAGCTCGTTAACTAGCAACGAGCAGTACTTC,CASSSLTSNEQYF
few,TRBJ1-1,.,TRBV20-1,TGCAGTGCTAGATGGGGGAGAGGGATCACTGAAGCTTTCTTT,CSARWGRGITEAFF
.,TRBJ2-4,TRBD2,TRBV20-1,TGCAGTGCTGAACCGACTAGCGTGAAAAACATTCAGTACTTC,CSAEPTSVKNIQYF
.,TRBJ2-2,.,TRBV12-3/TRBV12-4,TGTGCCAGCAGTTTTGGGCGGTCGAACACCGGGGAGCTGTTTTTT,CASSFGRSNTGELFF